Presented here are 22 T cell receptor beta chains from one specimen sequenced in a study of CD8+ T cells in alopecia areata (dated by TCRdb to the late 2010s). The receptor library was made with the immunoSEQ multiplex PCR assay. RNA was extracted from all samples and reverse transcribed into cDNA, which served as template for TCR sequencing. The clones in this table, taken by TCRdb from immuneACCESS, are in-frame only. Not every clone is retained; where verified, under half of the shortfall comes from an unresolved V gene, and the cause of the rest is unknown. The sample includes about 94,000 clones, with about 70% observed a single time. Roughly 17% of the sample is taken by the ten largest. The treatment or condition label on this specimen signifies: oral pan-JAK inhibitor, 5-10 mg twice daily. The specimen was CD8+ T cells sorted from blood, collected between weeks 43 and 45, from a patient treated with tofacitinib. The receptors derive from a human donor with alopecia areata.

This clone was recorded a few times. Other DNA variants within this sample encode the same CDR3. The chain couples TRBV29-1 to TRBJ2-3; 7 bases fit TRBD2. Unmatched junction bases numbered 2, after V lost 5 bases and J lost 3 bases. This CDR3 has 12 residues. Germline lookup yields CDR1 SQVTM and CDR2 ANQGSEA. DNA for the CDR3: TGCAGCGTTCGGGGAGGGACAGATACGCAGTATTTT. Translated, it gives CSVRGGTDTQYF.

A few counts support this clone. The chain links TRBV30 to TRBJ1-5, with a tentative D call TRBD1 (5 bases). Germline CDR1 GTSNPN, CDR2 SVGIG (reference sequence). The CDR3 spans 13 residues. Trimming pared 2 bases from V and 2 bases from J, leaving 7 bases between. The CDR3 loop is CAWSWDGNQPQHF. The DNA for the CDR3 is TGTGCCTGGAGTTGGGACGGCAATCAGCCCCAGCATTTT.

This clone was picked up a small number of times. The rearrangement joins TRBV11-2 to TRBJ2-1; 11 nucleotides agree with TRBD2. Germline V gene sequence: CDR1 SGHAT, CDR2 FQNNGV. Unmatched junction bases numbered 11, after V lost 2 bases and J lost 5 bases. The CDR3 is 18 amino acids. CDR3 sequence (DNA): TGTGCCAGCAGCTTATGGGTAGCGGGGGGGAGACGCCACAATGAGCAGTTCTTC. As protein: CASSLWVAGGRRHNEQFF.

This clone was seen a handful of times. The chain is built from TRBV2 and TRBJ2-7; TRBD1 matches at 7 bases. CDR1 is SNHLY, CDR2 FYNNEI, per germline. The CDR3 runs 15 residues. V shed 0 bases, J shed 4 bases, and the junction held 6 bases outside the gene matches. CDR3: CASSEARRTGYEQYF. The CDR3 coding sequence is TGTGCCAGCAGTGAAGCCCGACGGACAGGATACGAGCAGTACTTC.

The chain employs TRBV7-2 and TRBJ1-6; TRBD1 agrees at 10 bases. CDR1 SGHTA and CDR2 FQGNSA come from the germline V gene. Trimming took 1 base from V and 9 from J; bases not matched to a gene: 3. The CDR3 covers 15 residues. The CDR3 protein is CASSLGTGGFSPLHF. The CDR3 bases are TGTGCCAGCAGCTTAGGGACAGGGGGTTTTTCACCCCTCCACTTT.

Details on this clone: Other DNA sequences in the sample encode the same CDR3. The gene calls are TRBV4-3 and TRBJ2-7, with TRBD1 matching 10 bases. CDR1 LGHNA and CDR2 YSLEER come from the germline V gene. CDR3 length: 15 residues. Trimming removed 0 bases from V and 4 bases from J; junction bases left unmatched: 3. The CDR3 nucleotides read TGCGCCAGCAGCCAAGAAGGGACAGGGGTATACGAGCAGTACTTC. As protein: CASSQEGTGVYEQYF.

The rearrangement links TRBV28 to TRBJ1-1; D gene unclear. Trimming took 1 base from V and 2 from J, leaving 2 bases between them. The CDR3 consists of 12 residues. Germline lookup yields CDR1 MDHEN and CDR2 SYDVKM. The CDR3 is CASSLSNTEAFF. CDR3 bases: TGTGCCAGCAGTTTATCTAACACTGAAGCTTTCTTT.

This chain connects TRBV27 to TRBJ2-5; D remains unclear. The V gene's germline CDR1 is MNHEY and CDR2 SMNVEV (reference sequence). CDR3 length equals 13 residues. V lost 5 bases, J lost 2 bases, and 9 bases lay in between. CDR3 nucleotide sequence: TGTGCCAGCAGTCCCCGCGGACAAGAGACCCAGTACTTC. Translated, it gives CASSPRGQETQYF.

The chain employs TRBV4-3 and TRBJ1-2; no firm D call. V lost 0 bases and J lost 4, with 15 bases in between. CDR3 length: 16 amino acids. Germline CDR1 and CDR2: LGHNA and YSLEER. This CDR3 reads CASSQEMSGSSYGYTF. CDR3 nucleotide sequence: TGCGCCAGCAGCCAAGAAATGTCGGGCAGTTCCTATGGCTACACCTTC.

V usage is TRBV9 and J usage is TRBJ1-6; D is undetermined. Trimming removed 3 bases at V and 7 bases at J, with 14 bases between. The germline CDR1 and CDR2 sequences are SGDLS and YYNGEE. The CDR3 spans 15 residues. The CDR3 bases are TGTGCCAGCAGCGCGGGAGGACCGCTCAATTCACCCCTCCACTTT. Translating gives CASSAGGPLNSPLHF.

DNA of the CDR3: TGCGCCAGCAGCCAAGATTCAGCAGCCTACGAGCAGTACTTC. It specifies CASSQDSAAYEQYF. This rearrangement joins TRBV4-3 to TRBJ2-7; no definite D call. V dropped 0 bases and J dropped 2 bases, with 8 bases sitting between them. Germline assignment: CDR1 LGHNA and CDR2 YSLEER. The CDR3 totals 14 residues.

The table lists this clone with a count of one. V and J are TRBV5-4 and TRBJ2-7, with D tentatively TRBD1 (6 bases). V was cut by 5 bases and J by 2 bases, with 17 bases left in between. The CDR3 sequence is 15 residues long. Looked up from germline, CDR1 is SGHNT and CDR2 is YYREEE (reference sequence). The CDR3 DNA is TGTGCCAGCAGTCTACCGGGACAACAAACCTACGAGCAGTACTTC. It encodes CASSLPGQQTYEQYF.

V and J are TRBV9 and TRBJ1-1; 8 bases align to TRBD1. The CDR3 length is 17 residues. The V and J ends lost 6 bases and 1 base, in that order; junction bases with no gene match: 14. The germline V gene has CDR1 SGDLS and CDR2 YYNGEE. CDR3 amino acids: CASTDRTGSHGNTEAFF. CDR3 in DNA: TGTGCCAGCACCGATAGGACAGGGTCGCATGGGAACACTGAAGCTTTCTTT.

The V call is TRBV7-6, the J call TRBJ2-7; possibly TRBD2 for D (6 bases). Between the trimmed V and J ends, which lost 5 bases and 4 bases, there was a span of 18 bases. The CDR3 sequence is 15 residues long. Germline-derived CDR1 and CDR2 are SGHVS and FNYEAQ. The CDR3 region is CASSPEGTRTYEQYF. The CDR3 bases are TGTGCCAGCAGCCCGGAGGGGACGAGGACTTACGAGCAGTACTTC.

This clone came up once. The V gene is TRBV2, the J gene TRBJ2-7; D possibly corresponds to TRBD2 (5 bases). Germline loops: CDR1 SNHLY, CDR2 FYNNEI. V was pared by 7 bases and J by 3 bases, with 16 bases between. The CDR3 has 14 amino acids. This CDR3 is CASTGLGEGYEQYF. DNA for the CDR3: TGTGCCAGCACCGGACTGGGAGAGGGCTACGAGCAGTACTTC.

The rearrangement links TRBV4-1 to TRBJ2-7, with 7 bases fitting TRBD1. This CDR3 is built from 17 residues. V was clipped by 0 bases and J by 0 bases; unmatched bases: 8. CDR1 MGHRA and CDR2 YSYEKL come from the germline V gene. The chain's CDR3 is CASSQEMRAGGSYEQYF. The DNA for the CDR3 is TGCGCCAGCAGCCAAGAAATGCGGGCAGGGGGCTCCTACGAGCAGTACTTC.

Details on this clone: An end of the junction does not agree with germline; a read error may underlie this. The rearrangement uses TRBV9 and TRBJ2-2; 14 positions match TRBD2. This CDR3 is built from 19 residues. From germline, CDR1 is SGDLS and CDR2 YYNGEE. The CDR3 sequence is CARSVGGLAGVKNTGELFF. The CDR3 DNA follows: TGTGCCCGCAGCGTAGGGGGACTAGCGGGGGTTAAAAACACCGGGGAGCTGTTTTTT.

For the CDR3, the DNA is TGCAGCGTTGTTCCCTCGGGACACGGACCCACTGAAGCTTTCTTT. Translating gives CSVVPSGHGPTEAFF. This rearrangement joins TRBV29-1 to TRBJ1-1; tentatively, D is TRBD1 (6 bases). CDR1 and CDR2 from the germline V gene are SQVTM and ANQGSEA. CDR3 size: 15 residues. V was shortened by 4 bases and J by 4 bases, with 19 bases between the two germline ends.

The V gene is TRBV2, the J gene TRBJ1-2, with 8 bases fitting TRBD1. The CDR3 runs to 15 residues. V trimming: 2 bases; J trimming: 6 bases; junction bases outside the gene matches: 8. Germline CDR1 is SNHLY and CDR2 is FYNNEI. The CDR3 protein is CASSESGGWENGYTF. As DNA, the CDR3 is TGTGCCAGCAGTGAATCAGGGGGCTGGGAAAATGGCTACACCTTC.

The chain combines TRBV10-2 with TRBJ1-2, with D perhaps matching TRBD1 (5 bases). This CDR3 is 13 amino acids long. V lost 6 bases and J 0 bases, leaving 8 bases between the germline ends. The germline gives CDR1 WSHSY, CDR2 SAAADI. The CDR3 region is CASRDTSNYGYTF. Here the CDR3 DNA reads TGCGCCAGCAGGGACACCTCTAACTATGGCTACACCTTC.

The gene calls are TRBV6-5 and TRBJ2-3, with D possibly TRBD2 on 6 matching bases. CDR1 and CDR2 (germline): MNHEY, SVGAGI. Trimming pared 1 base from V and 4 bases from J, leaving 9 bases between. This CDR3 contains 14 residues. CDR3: CASSYYGEADTQYF. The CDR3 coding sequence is TGTGCCAGCAGTTACTACGGGGAGGCAGATACGCAGTATTTT.

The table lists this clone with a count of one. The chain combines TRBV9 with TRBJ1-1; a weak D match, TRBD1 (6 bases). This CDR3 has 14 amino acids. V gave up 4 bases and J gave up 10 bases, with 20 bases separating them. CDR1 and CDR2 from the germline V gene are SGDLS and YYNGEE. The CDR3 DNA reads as TGTGCCAGCAGCTCCGGACAGAATGGGCTTGGAGCTTTCTTT. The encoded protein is CASSSGQNGLGAFF.